The 17 T cell receptor beta chains in this list originate from one sample, sequenced in a study of OX40 agonist ivuxolimab in advanced cancers. Using immunoSEQ multiplex PCR, the repertoire was profiled, and TCRdb retains in-frame clones only, with some absent. The sample has about 40,000 clones, 86% seen once. The material sequenced was CD4+ or CD8+ T cells sorted from blood, taken in a trial of the OX40 agonist ivuxolimab. Receptors were obtained from an adult with an advanced solid tumor such as melanoma, head and neck, liver or kidney cancer.

The chain employs TRBV19 and TRBJ1-1, with D tentatively TRBD1 (5 bases). The germline V gene has CDR1 LNHDA and CDR2 SQIVND (reference sequence). The CDR3 length is 11 residues. V lost 6 bases and J lost 6, with 8 bases in between. The DNA of the CDR3 is TGTGCCAGTAGCACGGGGGCTGAAGCTTTCTTT. This gives the protein CASSTGAEAFF.

The chain carries TRBV27 and TRBJ2-1; D possibly corresponds to TRBD2 (7 bases). Trimming took 2 bases from V and 7 from J, leaving 12 bases between them. Looked up from germline, CDR1 is MNHEY and CDR2 is SMNVEV (reference sequence). The CDR3 covers 14 residues. The chain's CDR3 is CASSLRGGLNEQFF. The CDR3 nucleotides read TGTGCCAGCAGTTTAAGGGGGGGATTAAATGAGCAGTTCTTC.

Turning to this clone: Additional DNA sequences in this sample encode the identical CDR3. V usage is TRBV9 and J usage is TRBJ1-2; D call uncertain. Between the trimmed V and J ends, which lost 0 bases and 8 bases, there was a span of 11 bases. Germline V gives CDR1 SGDLS, CDR2 YYNGEE. The CDR3 consists of 13 residues. Written as DNA, the CDR3 is TGTGCCAGCAGCGTAGCTCGAGGAGGGGGCTACACCTTC. Translated: CASSVARGGGYTF.

The CDR3 coding sequence is TGTGCCAGCAGCTTTAAGGTGGGGGATGAGCAGTTCTTC. It encodes CASSFKVGDEQFF. The chain couples TRBV13 to TRBJ2-1; D may match TRBD1 or TRBD2 (5 bases each). CDR1 and CDR2 from the germline V gene are PRHDT and FYEKMQ (reference sequence). The CDR3 loop spans 13 amino acids. V was clipped by 3 bases and J by 8 bases, with 11 bases between them.

In its sample, this clone was seen a few times. The V gene is TRBV6-5, the J gene TRBJ2-1; D uncertain. The germline gives CDR1 MNHEY, CDR2 SVGAGI. Trimming cost V 0 bases and J 8 bases, with 5 bases left between them. The CDR3 covers 12 residues. CDR3 coding DNA: TGTGCCAGCAGTTACTCGGAGTATGAGCAGTTCTTC. Protein product: CASSYSEYEQFF.

Only one count was recorded for this clone. The chain has TRBV28 and TRBJ2-5, with 9 bases lining up with TRBD1. V was pared by 1 base and J by 4 bases, with 4 bases of the junction left unmatched. The germline CDR1 and CDR2 sequences are MDHEN and SYDVKM. The CDR3 spans 15 residues. In DNA, the CDR3 is TGTGCCAGCAGTTTATCACAGGGGGCTCTAGAGACCCAGTACTTC. Its translation: CASSLSQGALETQYF.

This chain joins TRBV11-2 and TRBJ2-7, with D maybe TRBD1 (6 bases). Germline V gives CDR1 SGHAT, CDR2 FQNNGV. Between the trimmed V and J ends, which lost 4 bases and 5 bases, there was a span of 18 bases. This CDR3 comprises 15 residues. Here the CDR3 reads CASSSMGAGAHEQYF. In DNA, the CDR3 is TGTGCCAGCAGCTCGATGGGAGCAGGGGCGCACGAGCAGTACTTC.

The chain joins TRBV12-5 to TRBJ1-1, with D tentatively TRBD1 (5 bases). CDR1 is LGHNT and CDR2 is FRNRAP in the germline V gene. The CDR3 has 16 amino acids. V was clipped by 5 bases and J by 3 bases, with 19 bases between them. Here the CDR3 DNA reads TGTGCTAGTGGTCCCGAGGACACGGAGACTTACACTGAAGCTTTCTTT. Its translation is CASGPEDTETYTEAFF.

The V call is TRBV9, the J call TRBJ2-1, with 9 bases that match TRBD1. The germline V gene has CDR1 SGDLS and CDR2 YYNGEE. V dropped 4 bases and J dropped 7; count of bases not matched to a gene: 6. The CDR3 runs 14 residues. The CDR3 nucleotides are TGTGCCAGCAGCTACCGGGACAGGGAGAATGAGCAGTTCTTC. Protein sequence: CASSYRDRENEQFF. The whole variable domain, remainder taken from reference TRBV9 and TRBJ2-1, is DSGVTQTPKHLITATGQRVTLRCSPRSGDLSVYWYQQSLDQGLQFLIQYYNGEERAKGNILERFSAQQFPDLHSELNLSSLELGDSALYFCASSYRDRENEQFFGPGTRLTVL.

This rearrangement joins TRBV13 to TRBJ1-1; weak D call: TRBD1 (6 bases). V was cut by 5 bases and J by 0 bases, with 13 bases left in between. This CDR3 region has 15 residues. CDR1 is PRHDT, CDR2 FYEKMQ, per germline (reference sequence). In nucleotides, the CDR3 is TGTGCCAGCAGCGCTCCGGGACACTTGAACACTGAAGCTTTCTTT. Translation gives CASSAPGHLNTEAFF.

The chain employs TRBV9 and TRBJ2-1; 8 nucleotides line up with TRBD2. CDR3 size: 15 residues. The junction had 8 bases not matched to a gene; V was cut back by 3 bases and J by 6 bases. Germline V CDR1 and CDR2: SGDLS, YYNGEE. CDR3 bases: TGTGCCAGCAGCGGGGGGCGGGGGGCCGGCAATGAGCAGTTCTTC. Translated, it gives CASSGGRGAGNEQFF.

The chain joins TRBV4-1 to TRBJ2-2; 8 bases align to TRBD2. The CDR3 runs 14 residues. In germline, CDR1 is MGHRA, CDR2 YSYEKL. With 8 bases clipped from V and 7 bases from J, the junction kept 9 bases outside the gene matches. The CDR3 region has the DNA TGCGCCAGCGGGACCTTCGCGGGAGGCGGGGAGCTGTTTTTT. Its translation: CASGTFAGGGELFF.

This clone occurred a few times. This chain connects TRBV6-4 to TRBJ2-3, with a weak D call TRBD2 (5 bases). CDR1 MRHNA and CDR2 SNTAGT come from the germline V gene. There are 15 residues in the CDR3. V was pared by 3 bases and J by 1 base, with 11 bases between. The CDR3 region is CASSEAPGGTDTQYF. The CDR3 DNA is TGTGCCAGCAGTGAAGCCCCCGGGGGCACAGATACGCAGTATTTT.

The chain links TRBV27 to TRBJ2-7; 10 bases fit TRBD1. Germline lookup yields CDR1 MNHEY and CDR2 SMNVEV (reference sequence). This CDR3 is built from 15 residues. J was trimmed by 5 bases and V by 4 bases; bases with no gene match: 8. The CDR3 is CASSWVGTGVHEQYF. CDR3 nucleotide sequence: TGTGCCAGCAGTTGGGTTGGGACAGGGGTCCACGAGCAGTACTTC.

This rearrangement joins TRBV9 to TRBJ1-1; the match to TRBD1 covers 7 bases. Trimming took 3 bases from V and 2 from J; bases not matched to a gene: 7. CDR3 length equals 15 residues. Germline CDR1 is SGDLS and CDR2 is YYNGEE. In DNA, the CDR3 is TGTGCCAGCAGCGGTCGGGACAGACGAAACACTGAAGCTTTCTTT. This sequence encodes CASSGRDRRNTEAFF.

This sequence joins TRBV5-1 and TRBJ1-2; the match to TRBD1 covers 10 bases. The CDR3 runs to 17 residues. CDR1 is SGHRS, CDR2 YFSETQ, per germline. V gave up 4 bases and J gave up 5 bases; unmatched junction bases: 14. The CDR3 loop reads CASSLAAGTGVRYGYTF. CDR3 nucleotides: TGCGCCAGCAGCCTCGCGGCCGGGACAGGGGTTAGGTATGGCTACACCTTC.

V gene TRBV19 combines with J gene TRBJ2-5; D tentatively reads TRBD1 or TRBD2 (6 bases each). CDR1 is LNHDA and CDR2 is SQIVND in the germline V gene (reference sequence). This CDR3 is 16 amino acids long. Trimming stripped 8 bases from V and 0 bases from J, with 19 bases between. CDR3 protein: CASGKRGGPYQETQYF. The CDR3 DNA follows: TGTGCCAGTGGAAAACGAGGGGGGCCGTACCAAGAGACCCAGTACTTC.